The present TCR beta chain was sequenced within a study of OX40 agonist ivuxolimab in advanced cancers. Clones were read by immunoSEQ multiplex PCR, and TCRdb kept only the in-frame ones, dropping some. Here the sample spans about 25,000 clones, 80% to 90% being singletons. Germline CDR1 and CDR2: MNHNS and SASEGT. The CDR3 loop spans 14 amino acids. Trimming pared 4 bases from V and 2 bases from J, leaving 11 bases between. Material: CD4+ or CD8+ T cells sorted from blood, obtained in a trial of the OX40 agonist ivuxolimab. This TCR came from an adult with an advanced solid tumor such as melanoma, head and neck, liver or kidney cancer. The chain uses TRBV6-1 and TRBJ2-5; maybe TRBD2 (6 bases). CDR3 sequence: CASSGRDLQETQYF. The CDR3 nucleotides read TGTGCCAGCAGTGGCCGGGACTTACAAGAGACCCAGTACTTC.